Described below is a single TCR beta chain sequence and its context. These data are taken from a study of blood T cell repertoires in COVID-19. Study background: Italy, Spain and the United States were the sources of the convalescent and acute COVID-19 samples.

Clinical history reported by participants formed the basis on which cohorts were assigned. CDR3 length equals 13 residues. Germline V gives CDR1 MNHEY, CDR2 SVGAGI. The V end lost 3 bases, the J end lost 7 bases, and 12 bases lay between the germline ends. TCRdb's copy holds only in-frame clones and misses some; the assay was immunoSEQ multiplex PCR. Here the sample spans fewer than 250,000 clones, more than 75% being singletons. The receptor comes from a woman aged 50 to 65 who had recovered from COVID-19. The chain employs TRBV6-5 and TRBJ1-2; D ambiguous. Sequenced material: PBMCs or T cells enriched from blood (not recorded which). In nucleotides, the CDR3 is TGTGCCAGCAGTTATCGGCAGGATGGTGGCTACACCTTC. Translation: CASSYRQDGGYTF.